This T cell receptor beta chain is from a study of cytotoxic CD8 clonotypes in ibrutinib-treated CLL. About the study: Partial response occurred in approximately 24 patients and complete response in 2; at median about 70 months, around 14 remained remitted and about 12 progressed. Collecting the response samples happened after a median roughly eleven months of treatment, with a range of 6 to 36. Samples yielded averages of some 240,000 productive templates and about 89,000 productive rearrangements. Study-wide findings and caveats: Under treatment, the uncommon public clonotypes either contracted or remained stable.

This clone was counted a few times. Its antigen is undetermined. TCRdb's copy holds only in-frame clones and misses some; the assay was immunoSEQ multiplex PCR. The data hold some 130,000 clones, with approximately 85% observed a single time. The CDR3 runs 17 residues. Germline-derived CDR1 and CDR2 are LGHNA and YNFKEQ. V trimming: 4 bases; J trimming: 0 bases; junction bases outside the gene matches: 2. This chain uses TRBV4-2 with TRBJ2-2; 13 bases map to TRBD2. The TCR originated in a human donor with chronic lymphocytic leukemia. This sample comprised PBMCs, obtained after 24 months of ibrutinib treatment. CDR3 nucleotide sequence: TGTGCCAGCAGCCCAGGACTAGCGGGAGCGAACACCGGGGAGCTGTTTTTT. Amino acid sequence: CASSPGLAGANTGELFF.